The clone carrying this T cell receptor (beta chain) was counted many times. What it recognizes is unknown. The data were obtained in a study of T cells in Graves' hyperthyroidism and ophthalmopathy. Broader study findings: The authors' 13 V-J model separated ophthalmopathy from stable hyperthyroidism. Onset of ophthalmopathy came a median approximately 6 months after the model predicted it. Among clonotypes expanded in thyroid above 0.001, most were also found in blood.

This CDR3 has 14 amino acids. The trim removed 6 bases at V and 5 bases at J, leaving 8 bases unmatched. Looked up from germline, CDR1 is MNHNS and CDR2 is SASEGT. Using RNA transcripts as the source, TCR beta CDR3 regions were amplified. Using the HTBI primer set, a first-round RT-PCR was run on the TCR CDR3. Via MiXCR, TCRdb re-called the multiplex PCR reads, giving one row per CDR3 protein. The sample holds approximately 400,000 distinct CDR3 sequences, about a fifth seen once. Researchers barred patients who had uncontrolled infection, other autoimmune disease, pregnancy or lactation. The origin of this receptor is a woman under 30 with Graves' hyperthyroidism. The chain employs TRBV6-1 and TRBJ2-7; TRBD1 matches 9 bases. Source material: blood. CDR3 coding DNA: TGTGCCAGCAGCCCCGGGACAGGGTCCCACGAGCAGTACTTC. Its protein product is CASSPGTGSHEQYF.